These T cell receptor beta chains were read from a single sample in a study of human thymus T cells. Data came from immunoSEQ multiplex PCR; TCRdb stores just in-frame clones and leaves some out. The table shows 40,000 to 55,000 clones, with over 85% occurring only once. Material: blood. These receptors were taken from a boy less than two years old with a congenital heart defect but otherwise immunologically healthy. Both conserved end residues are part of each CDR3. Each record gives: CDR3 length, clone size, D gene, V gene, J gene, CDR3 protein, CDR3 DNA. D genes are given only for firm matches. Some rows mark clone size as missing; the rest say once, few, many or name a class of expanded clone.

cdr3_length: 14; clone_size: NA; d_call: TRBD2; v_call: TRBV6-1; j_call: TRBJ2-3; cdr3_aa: CASSEALLGGEGYF; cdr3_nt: TGTGCCAGCAGTGAAGCGCTTCTGGGGGGGGAGGGGTATTTT
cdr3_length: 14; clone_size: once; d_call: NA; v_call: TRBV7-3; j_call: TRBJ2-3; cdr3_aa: CASSYSGNTDTQYF; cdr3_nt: TGTGCCAGCAGCTATAGCGGAAACACAGATACGCAGTATTTT
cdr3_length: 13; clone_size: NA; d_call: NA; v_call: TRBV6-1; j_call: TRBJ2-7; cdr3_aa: CASSGEGGYEQYF; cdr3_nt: TGTGCCAGCAGTGGAGAAGGGGGCTACGAGCAGTACTTC
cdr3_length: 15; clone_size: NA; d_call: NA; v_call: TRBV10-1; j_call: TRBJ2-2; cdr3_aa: CASSEIGGDTGELFF; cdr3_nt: TGCGCCAGCAGTGAGATAGGGGGGGACACCGGGGAGCTGTTTTTT
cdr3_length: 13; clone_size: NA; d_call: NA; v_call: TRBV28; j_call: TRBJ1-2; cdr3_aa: CASSKWGYYGYTF; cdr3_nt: TGTGCCAGCAGTAAGTGGGGGTACTATGGCTACACCTTC
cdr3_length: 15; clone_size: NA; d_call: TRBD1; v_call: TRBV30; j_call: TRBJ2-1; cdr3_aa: CAWSVQGGYYNEQFF; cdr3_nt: TGTGCCTGGAGTGTACAAGGGGGCTACTACAATGAGCAGTTCTTC
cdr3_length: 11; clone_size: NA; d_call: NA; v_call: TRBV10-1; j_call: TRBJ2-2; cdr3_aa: CASSDTGELFF; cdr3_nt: TGCGCCAGCAGCGACACCGGGGAGCTGTTTTTT
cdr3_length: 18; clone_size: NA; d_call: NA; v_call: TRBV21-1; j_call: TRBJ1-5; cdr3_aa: CASRQDGRGDRSNQPQHF; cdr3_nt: TGTGCCAGCAGGCAAGATGGGAGGGGCGATAGAAGCAATCAGCCCCAGCATTTT
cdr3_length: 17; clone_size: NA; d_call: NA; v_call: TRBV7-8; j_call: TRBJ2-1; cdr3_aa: CASSPPTLVRQSNEQFF; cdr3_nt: TGTGCCAGCAGCCCCCCTACCTTAGTGAGACAATCCAATGAGCAGTTCTTC
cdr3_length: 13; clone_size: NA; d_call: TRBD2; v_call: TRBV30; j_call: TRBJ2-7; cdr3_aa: CAWSRTSADEQYF; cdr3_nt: TGTGCCTGGAGTCGGACTAGCGCCGACGAGCAGTACTTC
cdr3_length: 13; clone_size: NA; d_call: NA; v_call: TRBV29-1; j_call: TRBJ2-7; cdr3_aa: CSVAWQDAYEQYF; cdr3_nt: TGCAGCGTTGCGTGGCAGGATGCCTACGAGCAGTACTTC
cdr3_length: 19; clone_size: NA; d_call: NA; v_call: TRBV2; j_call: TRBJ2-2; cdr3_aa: CASSEAKMSMDRNTGELFF; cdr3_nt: TGTGCCAGCAGTGAAGCGAAAATGTCCATGGACAGGAACACCGGGGAGCTGTTTTTT
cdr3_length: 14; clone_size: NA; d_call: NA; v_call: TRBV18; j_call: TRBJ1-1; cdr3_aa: CASSLQGSQGEAFF; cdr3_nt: TGTGCCAGCTCACTACAGGGTAGTCAGGGTGAAGCTTTCTTT
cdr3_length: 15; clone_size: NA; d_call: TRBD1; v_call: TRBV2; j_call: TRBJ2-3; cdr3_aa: CASSEADRGTDTQYF; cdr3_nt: TGTGCCAGCAGCGAAGCGGACAGGGGGACAGATACGCAGTATTTT